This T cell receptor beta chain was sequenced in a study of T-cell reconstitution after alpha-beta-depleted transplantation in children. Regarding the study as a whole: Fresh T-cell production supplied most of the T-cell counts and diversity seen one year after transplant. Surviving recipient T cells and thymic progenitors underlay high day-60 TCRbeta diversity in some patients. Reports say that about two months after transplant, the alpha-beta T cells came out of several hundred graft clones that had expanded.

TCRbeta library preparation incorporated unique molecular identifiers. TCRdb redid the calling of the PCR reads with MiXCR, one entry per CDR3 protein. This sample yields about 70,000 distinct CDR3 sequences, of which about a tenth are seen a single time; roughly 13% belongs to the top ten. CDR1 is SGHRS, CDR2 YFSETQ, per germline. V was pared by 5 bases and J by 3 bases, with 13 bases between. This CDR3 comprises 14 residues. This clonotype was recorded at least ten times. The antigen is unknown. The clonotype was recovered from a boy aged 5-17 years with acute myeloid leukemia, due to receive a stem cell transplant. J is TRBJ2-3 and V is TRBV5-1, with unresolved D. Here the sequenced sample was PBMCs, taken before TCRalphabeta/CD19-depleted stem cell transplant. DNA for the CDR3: TGCGCCAGCAGACCTGACTCTCTGACAGATACGCAGTATTTT. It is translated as CASRPDSLTDTQYF.